These 22 T cell receptor beta chains share one sample of origin, sequenced in a study of regulatory T cells in long-lasting Graves disease. Investigators prepared the TCR beta libraries by applying iRepertoire HTBI primers and Arm-PCR of CDR3 regions. TCRdb reprocessed the multiplex PCR reads with MiXCR, giving one entry per CDR3 protein. The data show around 400,000 distinct CDR3 sequences, with less than 20% seen just once and 20% to 25% held by the top ten. Regarding time point: newly diagnosed GD, antithyroid drugs for less than 3 months. Researchers made the TCR library from RNA that was extracted from PBMCs. The sequencing used peripheral blood mononuclear cells (PBMCs), collected at new diagnosis, from a patient treated with antithyroid drugs. The receptors originated from a female donor with Graves disease.

This chain joins TRBV7-9 and TRBJ2-1, with D uncertain. Germline V gives CDR1 SEHNR, CDR2 FQNEAQ (reference sequence). There are 12 residues in the CDR3. Trimming removed 1 base from V and 9 bases from J, with 7 bases in between. The CDR3 is CASSLGALEQFF. DNA for the CDR3: TGTGCCAGCAGCTTAGGAGCTCTTGAGCAGTTCTTC. Variable domain in full (rest from reference TRBV7-9 and TRBJ2-1): DTGVSQNPRHKITKRGQNVTFRCDPISEHNRLYWYRQTLGQGPEFLTYFQNEAQLEKSRLLSDRFSAERPKGSFSTLEIQRTEQGDSAMYLCASSLGALEQFFGPGTRLTVL.

Ten or more counts support this clonotype. This sequence joins TRBV18 and TRBJ2-2; no clear D. CDR1 is KGHSH and CDR2 is LQKENI in the germline V gene. The CDR3 runs 12 residues. Trimming took off 8 bases at V and 5 bases at J, with 9 bases between the two ends. The CDR3 region is CASSPRTGELFF. CDR3 nucleotide sequence: TGTGCCAGCAGCCCCCGGACCGGGGAGCTGTTTTTT. Full variable domain (missing parts from reference TRBV18 and TRBJ2-2): NAGVMQNPRHLVRRRGQEARLRCSPMKGHSHVYWYRQLPEEGLKFMVYLQKENIIDESGMPKERFSAEFPKEGPSILRIQQVVRGDSAAYFCASSPRTGELFFGEGSRLTVL.

This clonotype was picked up many times. This chain connects TRBV5-1 to TRBJ2-1; 11 bases agree with TRBD2. CDR1 is SGHRS, CDR2 YFSETQ, per germline. This CDR3 contains 15 residues. V shed 1 base and J 5 bases; nucleotides not matched to a gene: 2. CDR3 nucleotides: TGCGCCAGCAGCTTGAGACTAGCGGGGCACAATGAGCAGTTCTTC. Translation gives CASSLRLAGHNEQFF. The whole variable domain, remainder taken from reference TRBV5-1 and TRBJ2-1, is KAGVTQTPRYLIKTRGQQVTLSCSPISGHRSVSWYQQTPGQGLQFLFEYFSETQRNKGNFPGRFSGRQFSNSRSEMNVSTLELGDSALYLCASSLRLAGHNEQFFGPGTRLTVL.

This clonotype was found many times. The chain links TRBV20-1 to TRBJ2-3; D is uncertain. The CDR3 is made up of 12 amino acids. V lost 1 base to trimming and J lost 1 base, with 3 bases between them. CDR1 is DFQATT and CDR2 is SNEGSKA in the germline V gene (reference sequence). CDR3 DNA: TGCAGTGCTAGAGGGGGCACAGATACGCAGTATTTT. It encodes CSARGGTDTQYF.

This clonotype was picked up many times. V usage is TRBV28 and J usage is TRBJ2-1; D ambiguous. V shed 6 bases and J shed 5 bases, with 5 bases lying between them. This CDR3 contains 11 residues. The germline CDR1 and CDR2 sequences are MDHEN and SYDVKM. The DNA of the CDR3 is TGTGCCAGCAGGGTGCACAATGAGCAGTTCTTC. This gives the protein CASRVHNEQFF.

This clonotype was seen ten or more times. CDR3 sequence: CASSSAGRGTEAFF. Here the CDR3 DNA reads TGTGCCAGCTCCTCTGCGGGGAGGGGGACTGAAGCTTTCTTT. The V call is TRBV18, the J call TRBJ1-1; a possible D gene is TRBD1 (6 bases). The V and J ends lost 6 bases and 5 bases respectively, with 16 bases between them. The germline V gene encodes CDR1 KGHSH and CDR2 LQKENI. The CDR3 length is 14 residues.

This clonotype was observed at least ten times. In DNA, the CDR3 is TGCAGCGTTAGGTCGGATACGCAGTATTTT. Translating gives CSVRSDTQYF. The gene calls are TRBV29-1 and TRBJ2-3, with D unclear. Germline V gives CDR1 SQVTM, CDR2 ANQGSEA. The CDR3 covers 10 residues. Trimming cost V 5 bases and J 6 bases, with 6 bases left between them.

The chain links TRBV19 to TRBJ2-1; TRBD1 is a possible D gene (5 bases). From germline, CDR1 is LNHDA and CDR2 SQIVND (reference sequence). CDR3 length: 12 amino acids. The V end was cut by 3 bases, the J end by 16 bases, with 16 bases between. The CDR3 bases are TGTGCCAGTAGTATGTTCAGGGATGCCGTATTCTTC. Its translation is CASSMFRDAVFF. Filled out from reference TRBV19 and TRBJ2-1, the complete variable domain reads DGGITQSPKYLFRKEGQNVTLSCEQNLNHDAMYWYRQDPGQGLRLIYYSQIVNDFQKGDIAEGYSVSREKKESFPLTVTSAQKNPTAFYLCASSMFRDAVFFGPGTRLTVL.

There are many counts of this clonotype. The chain links TRBV4-1 to TRBJ1-5, with D unresolved. Trimming left V 1 base short and J 6 bases short, with 7 bases between. Germline-derived CDR1 and CDR2 are MGHRA and YSYEKL. This CDR3 is built from 13 residues. CDR3 in DNA: TGCGCCAGCAGCCAAGGAGTCGGTCAGCCCCAGCATTTT. Its translation: CASSQGVGQPQHF.

This clonotype occurred a few times. The V call is TRBV7-3, the J call TRBJ2-2; D call uncertain. This CDR3 contains 13 residues. CDR1 is SGHTA, CDR2 FQGTGA, per germline. Trimming left V 5 bases short and J 0 bases short, with 4 bases between. DNA of the CDR3: TGTGCCAGCAGCACAACGAACACCGGGGAGCTGTTTTTT. It specifies CASSTTNTGELFF.

This clonotype was seen many times. This chain links TRBV20-1 with TRBJ2-4; D unresolved. This CDR3 has 15 amino acids. CDR1 and CDR2 (germline): DFQATT, SNEGSKA (reference sequence). The germline V and J ends were trimmed by 4 bases and 0 bases, with 13 bases remaining between them. The CDR3, as DNA: TGCAGTGCTAACAAAGGCGTATTAGCCAAAAACATTCAGTACTTC. It is translated as CSANKGVLAKNIQYF.

This clonotype was recorded many times. This chain joins TRBV6-1 and TRBJ2-1; 9 nucleotides agree with TRBD1. Germline CDR1 reads MNHNS; CDR2 reads SASEGT. The CDR3 loop spans 16 amino acids. V lost 6 bases to trimming and J lost 7 bases; unmatched junction nucleotides: 13. The CDR3 here is CASRPKNRGLYNEQFF. CDR3 DNA sequence: TGTGCCAGCAGACCAAAGAACAGGGGGCTGTATAATGAGCAGTTCTTC.

Turning to this clonotype: A far more abundant clone sits one base away, making this likely a read error. The V gene is TRBV11-2, the J gene TRBJ2-4, with D possibly being TRBD2 (6 bases). This CDR3 has 15 residues. Germline-derived CDR1 and CDR2 are SGHAT and FQNNGV. The CDR3 sequence: CASSLSQMEGYGSTF. CDR3 DNA sequence: TGTGCCAGCAGCTTAAGCCAGATGGAGGGTTATGGCTCCACCTTC.

This clonotype was counted many times. The rearrangement uses TRBV27 and TRBJ2-7; TRBD1 matches 9 bases. The CDR3 covers 12 residues. Germline values: CDR1 MNHEY, CDR2 SMNVEV (reference sequence). The V and J ends lost 6 bases and 4 bases, in that order; junction bases with no gene match: 1. The CDR3 sequence: CASRTGGYEQYF. CDR3 bases: TGTGCCAGCAGGACAGGGGGTTACGAGCAGTACTTC.

The chain has TRBV13 and TRBJ2-3, with 12 bases aligning to TRBD2. The CDR3 is made up of 16 amino acids. CDR1 is PRHDT, CDR2 FYEKMQ, per germline (reference sequence). V shed 5 bases and J 4 bases; nucleotides not matched to a gene: 7. For the CDR3, the DNA is TGTGCCAGCAGCCGGAGGACTAGCGGGGATGCAGATACGCAGTATTTT. Translated, it gives CASSRRTSGDADTQYF.

This clonotype has a count of ten or more. This sequence joins TRBV19 and TRBJ2-1; no clear D gene. In germline, CDR1 is LNHDA, CDR2 SQIVND (reference sequence). The CDR3 covers 14 residues. The V end lost 8 bases, the J end lost 7 bases, and 18 bases lay between the germline ends. The CDR3, as DNA: TGTGCCAGTCGAAACGCTGATTCGGGTAATGAGCAGTTCTTC. Its translation: CASRNADSGNEQFF.

This clonotype was observed a few times. The genes are TRBV9 and TRBJ2-2; TRBD2 might be the D (7 bases). The V gene's germline CDR1 is SGDLS and CDR2 YYNGEE. V gave up 4 bases and J gave up 4 bases, with 20 bases separating them. CDR3 length: 17 residues. The CDR3 here is CASSQRLGGGGTGELFF. The CDR3 DNA reads as TGTGCCAGCAGCCAGAGACTTGGGGGAGGGGGCACCGGGGAGCTGTTTTTT.

Many counts were recorded for this clonotype. The V and J genes are TRBV2 and TRBJ1-1; 8 nucleotides match TRBD1. V lost 10 bases and J lost 3; bases outside the gene matches: 16. CDR1 SNHLY and CDR2 FYNNEI come from the germline V gene. CDR3 size: 16 residues. CDR3 in DNA: TGTGCCACTACGCGAACCCTGACAGGGGTTGACACTGAAGCTTTCTTT. Protein sequence: CATTRTLTGVDTEAFF.

This clonotype was counted at least ten times. The chain links TRBV30 to TRBJ2-1, with a possible D match to TRBD1 (5 bases). CDR3 length equals 12 residues. The germline V gene encodes CDR1 GTSNPN and CDR2 SVGIG (reference sequence). The V end was cut by 0 bases, the J end by 7 bases, with 7 bases between. The CDR3 loop is CAWSVPGNEQFF. The CDR3 nucleotides read TGTGCCTGGAGTGTACCAGGGAATGAGCAGTTCTTC.

This clonotype was seen many times. The chain employs TRBV20-1 and TRBJ2-5; tentatively, D is TRBD1 (6 bases). CDR1 and CDR2 from the germline V gene are DFQATT and SNEGSKA (reference sequence). This CDR3 has 12 amino acids. V gave up 4 bases and J gave up 2 bases, with 8 bases separating them. CDR3 in amino acids: CSATQGQETQYF. The DNA of the CDR3 is TGCAGTGCTACCCAGGGGCAAGAGACCCAGTACTTC.

The V and J genes are TRBV20-1 and TRBJ1-3; D call uncertain. V dropped 6 bases and J dropped 0 bases, with 15 bases sitting between them. CDR1 DFQATT and CDR2 SNEGSKA come from the germline V gene (reference sequence). The CDR3 is 15 amino acids. The CDR3 DNA sequence: TGCAGTGCGGCGCCGGGGATTGTCTCTGGAAACACCATATATTTT. Translated: CSAAPGIVSGNTIYF.

In this sample, this clonotype turned up a few times. The CDR3 here is CASRPERSYQETQYF. CDR3 sequence (DNA): TGTGCCAGCAGACCGGAGCGTTCGTACCAAGAGACCCAGTACTTC. J is TRBJ2-5 and V is TRBV7-2; the D is unclear. CDR3 length: 15 residues. Germline V gives CDR1 SGHTA, CDR2 FQGNSA. Trimming took off 6 bases at V and 0 bases at J, with 14 bases between the two ends.